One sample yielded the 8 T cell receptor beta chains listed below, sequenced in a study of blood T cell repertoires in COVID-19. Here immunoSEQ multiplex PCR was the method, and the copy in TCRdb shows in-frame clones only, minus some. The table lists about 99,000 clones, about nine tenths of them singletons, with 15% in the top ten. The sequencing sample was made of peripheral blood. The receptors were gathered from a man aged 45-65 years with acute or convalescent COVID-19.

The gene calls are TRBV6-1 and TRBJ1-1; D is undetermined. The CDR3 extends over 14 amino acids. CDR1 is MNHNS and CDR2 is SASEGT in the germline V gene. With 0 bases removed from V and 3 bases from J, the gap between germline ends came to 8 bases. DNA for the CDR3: TGTGCCAGCAGTGAAGCGGTCCAGTACACTGAAGCTTTCTTT. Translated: CASSEAVQYTEAFF.

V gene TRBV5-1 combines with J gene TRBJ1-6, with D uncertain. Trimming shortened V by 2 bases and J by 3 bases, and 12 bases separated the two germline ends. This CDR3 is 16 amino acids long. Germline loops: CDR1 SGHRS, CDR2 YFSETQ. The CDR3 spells CASSLEPADYNSPLHF. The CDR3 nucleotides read TGCGCCAGCAGCTTAGAACCGGCGGACTATAATTCACCCCTCCACTTT.

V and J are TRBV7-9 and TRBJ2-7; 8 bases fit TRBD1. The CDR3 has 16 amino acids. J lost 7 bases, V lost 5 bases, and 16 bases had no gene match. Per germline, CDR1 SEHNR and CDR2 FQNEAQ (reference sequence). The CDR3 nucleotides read TGTGCCAGCAGCCTCGGACAGGGCCTATTATGGGGAGAGCAGTACTTC. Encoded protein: CASSLGQGLLWGEQYF.

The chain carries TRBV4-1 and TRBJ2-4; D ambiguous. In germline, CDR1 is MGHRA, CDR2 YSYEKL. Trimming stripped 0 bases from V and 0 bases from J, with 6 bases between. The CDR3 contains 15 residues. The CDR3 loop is CASSQDAVAKNIQYF. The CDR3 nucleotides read TGCGCCAGCAGCCAAGATGCGGTAGCCAAAAACATTCAGTACTTC.

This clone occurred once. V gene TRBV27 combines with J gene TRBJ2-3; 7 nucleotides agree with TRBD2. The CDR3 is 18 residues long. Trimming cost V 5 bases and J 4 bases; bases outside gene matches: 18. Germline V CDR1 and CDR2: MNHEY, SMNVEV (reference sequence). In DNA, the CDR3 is TGTGCCAGCAGTCCCCCCCGAGCGGGCGGGAGAAGGCCAGATACGCAGTATTTT. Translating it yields CASSPPRAGGRRPDTQYF.

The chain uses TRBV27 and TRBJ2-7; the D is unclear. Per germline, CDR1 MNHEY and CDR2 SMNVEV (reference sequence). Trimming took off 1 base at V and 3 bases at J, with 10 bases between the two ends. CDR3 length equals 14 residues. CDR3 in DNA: TGTGCCAGCAGTTTATACTCAGGATACTACGAGCAGTACTTC. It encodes CASSLYSGYYEQYF.

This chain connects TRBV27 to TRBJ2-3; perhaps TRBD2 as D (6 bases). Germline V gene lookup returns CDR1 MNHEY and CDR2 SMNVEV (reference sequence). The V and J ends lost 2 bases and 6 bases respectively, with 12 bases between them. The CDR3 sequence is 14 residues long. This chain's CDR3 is CASSLTGVRDTQYF. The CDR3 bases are TGTGCCAGCAGTTTAACGGGAGTAAGGGATACGCAGTATTTT.

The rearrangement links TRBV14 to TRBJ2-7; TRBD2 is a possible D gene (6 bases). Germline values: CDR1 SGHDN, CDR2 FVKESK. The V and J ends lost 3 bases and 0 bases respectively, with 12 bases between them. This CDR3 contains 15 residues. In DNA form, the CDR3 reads TGTGCCAGCAGCCAGACGGGACTCAGCTCCTACGAGCAGTACTTC. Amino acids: CASSQTGLSSYEQYF.